This entry concerns a single T cell receptor (beta chain). These data originate in a study of blood T cell repertoires in COVID-19. Overall study: COVID-19 samples from acute and convalescent phases originated in the United States, Italy and Spain.

Original data processing: Reference gene primer amplification gave estimated nucleated cell counts. The repertoire was sequenced with immunoSEQ multiplex PCR; TCRdb's copy has only in-frame clones and lacks some. V and J calls plus clone size are reproduced from that table; the DNA served to infer D and trimming. The sample yields under 95,000 clones, around 82% seen once. The CDR3 covers 14 residues. The germline V gene has CDR1 LGHNA and CDR2 YNFKEQ. After removal of 4 bases from V and 4 bases from J, the junction contained 5 bases not matched to a gene. Patients at the Seattle site were enrolled during active infection and followed longitudinally.

The source of this sequence is a woman of 80 years or more with COVID-19, enrolled during active disease. The sequenced sample consisted of peripheral blood. The chain has TRBV4-2 and TRBJ2-5; 8 bases line up with TRBD2. The CDR3 reads CASSRTSGPETQYF. In nucleotides, the CDR3 is TGTGCCAGCAGCCGCACTAGCGGCCCAGAGACCCAGTACTTC.